This is a list of T cell receptor beta chains from one sample in a study of T cell responses to AZD1222 COVID-19 vaccine. Sequencing was performed with immunoSEQ multiplex PCR; in TCRdb, only in-frame clones are kept and a portion is missing. The table has some 190,000 clones, over 75% seen once; the top ten hold 6.9%. This specimen consisted of peripheral blood, obtained on day 0 of AZD1222 vaccination. These receptors were taken from an adult in good health. CDR3s include the opening cysteine and the closing phenylalanine or tryptophan. Fields, in order: V gene, clone size, J gene, D gene, CDR3 protein, CDR3 DNA. A D gene is named only where the DNA matches it firmly. For some rows the clone size is stated as once, few or many, or as a class when expanded; others skip it.

>TRBV5-1|-|TRBJ2-1|TRBD1
CASSQGTDGQRQFF
TGCGCCAGCAGCCAAGGGACAGACGGTCAGAGACAGTTCTTC
>TRBV4-3|-|TRBJ2-7|TRBD1
CASSQLDRSYEQYF
TGCGCCAGCAGCCAGTTGGACAGGTCCTACGAGCAGTACTTC
>TRBV27|few|TRBJ2-7|-
CASSLRRGKSHEQYF
TGTGCCAGCAGTTTAAGGAGGGGGAAGAGCCACGAGCAGTACTTC
>TRBV4-3|-|TRBJ1-3|-
CASSQDLQRQFLSGNTIYF
TGCGCCAGCAGCCAAGATCTCCAGCGACAATTTCTCTCTGGAAACACCATATATTTT
>TRBV27|-|TRBJ1-6|-
CATQYSDNSPLHF
TGTGCCACCCAGTACAGTGATAATTCACCCCTCCACTTT
>TRBV7-2|-|TRBJ2-3|-
CASSLEGFADTQYF
TGTGCCAGCAGCTTAGAGGGGTTTGCAGATACGCAGTATTTT
>TRBV7-8|-|TRBJ2-2|TRBD1
CASSTTGGNTGELFF
TGTGCCAGCAGCACGACAGGGGGCAACACCGGGGAGCTGTTTTTT
>TRBV2|-|TRBJ2-1|TRBD2
CASSVSSGGANEQFF
TGTGCCAGCAGTGTTTCTAGCGGGGGGGCTAATGAGCAGTTCTTC
>TRBV3-1/TRBV3-2|-|TRBJ1-5|-
CASSQPQAQPQHF
TGTGCCAGCAGCCAACCTCAGGCTCAGCCCCAGCATTTT
>TRBV5-5|-|TRBJ2-5|-
CASSPWGAPGEETQYF
TGTGCCAGCAGCCCCTGGGGGGCCCCAGGGGAAGAGACCCAGTACTTC
>TRBV27|once|TRBJ1-1|TRBD1
CASSLWDRGPEAFF
TGTGCCAGCAGTTTATGGGACAGGGGGCCTGAAGCTTTCTTT
>TRBV5-1|-|TRBJ2-1|TRBD2
CASSSGLADEQFF
TGCGCCAGCAGCTCGGGACTAGCAGATGAGCAGTTCTTC
>TRBV5-1|-|TRBJ1-2|-
CASSEQNYGYTF
TGCGCCAGCAGCGAACAGAACTATGGCTACACCTTC
>TRBV3-1/TRBV3-2|-|TRBJ1-1|-
CASSQARRAEAFF
TGTGCCAGCAGCCAGGCGAGAAGGGCTGAAGCTTTCTTT
>TRBV19|-|TRBJ2-5|-
CASSIGGRTQETQYF
TGTGCCAGTAGTATAGGCGGACGGACTCAAGAGACCCAGTACTTC
>TRBV4-3|-|TRBJ2-2|TRBD1
CASRKGQANTGELFF
TGCGCCAGCAGGAAGGGACAGGCCAACACCGGGGAGCTGTTTTTT
>TRBV2|-|TRBJ2-1|TRBD1
CASRTGTGANEQFF
TGTGCCAGCAGGACCGGGACAGGGGCCAATGAGCAGTTCTTC
>TRBV30|-|TRBJ1-5|TRBD1
CAWKTRDRGNQPQHF
TGTGCCTGGAAAACCCGGGACAGGGGAAATCAGCCCCAGCATTTT
>TRBV12-3/TRBV12-4|-|TRBJ2-3|-
CASSQTDTQYF
TGTGCCAGCAGCCAGACAGATACGCAGTATTTT
>TRBV11-3|-|TRBJ2-5|TRBD2
CASSLRAGTETQYF
TGTGCCAGCAGCCTGAGAGCGGGGACAGAGACCCAGTACTTC
>TRBV20-1|-|TRBJ2-1|-
CSASMGYNEQFF
TGCAGTGCTAGTATGGGTTATAATGAGCAGTTCTTC
>TRBV2|-|TRBJ2-7|-
CASIPRVSLSYEQYF
TGTGCCAGCATCCCTCGGGTTAGCTTATCCTACGAGCAGTACTTC
>TRBV9|-|TRBJ1-3|TRBD1
CASSSRTGAGNTIYF
TGTGCCAGCAGCTCGAGGACAGGGGCAGGAAACACCATATATTTT
>TRBV7-9|once|TRBJ2-5|TRBD1
CASSRGQGAQETQYF
TGTGCCAGCAGCAGGGGGCAGGGGGCCCAAGAGACCCAGTACTTC
>TRBV29-1|few|TRBJ1-1|TRBD1
CSGGGADTEAFF
TGCAGCGGAGGGGGCGCGGACACTGAAGCTTTCTTT
>TRBV12-3/TRBV12-4|few|TRBJ1-1|-
CASSGLNTEAFF
TGTGCCAGCAGCGGATTGAACACTGAAGCTTTCTTT
>TRBV6-6|few|TRBJ2-4|-
CASSPRRQEGVAKNIQYF
TGTGCCAGCAGTCCTCGCCGTCAGGAGGGGGTTGCCAAAAACATTCAGTACTTC
>TRBV9|few|TRBJ1-4|TRBD1
CASSVGSPGTAVNEKLFF
TGTGCCAGCAGCGTAGGATCCCCCGGGACAGCAGTAAATGAAAAACTGTTTTTT
>TRBV9|-|TRBJ2-5|-
CASSVVGEETQYF
TGTGCCAGCAGCGTAGTAGGGGAAGAGACCCAGTACTTC
>TRBV6-2/TRBV6-3|-|TRBJ2-7|-
CASSYGQESSYEQYF
TGTGCCAGCAGTTACGGGCAGGAGAGCTCCTACGAGCAGTACTTC
>TRBV19|-|TRBJ1-6|-
CASSKGQRNSPLHF
TGTGCCAGTAGCAAGGGCCAGCGTAATTCACCCCTCCACTTT
>TRBV11-3|-|TRBJ2-7|-
CASAKDGAYEQYF
TGTGCCAGCGCGAAGGACGGGGCCTACGAGCAGTACTTC
>TRBV9|-|TRBJ1-1|-
CASRGPMNTEAFF
TGTGCCAGCAGGGGACCGATGAACACTGAAGCTTTCTTT
>TRBV27|-|TRBJ1-2|-
CASSLFAGANYGYTF
TGTGCCAGCAGTTTATTCGCAGGAGCCAACTATGGCTACACCTTC
>TRBV30|-|TRBJ2-5|-
CAWSNGPQETQYF
TGTGCCTGGAGTAATGGTCCGCAAGAGACCCAGTACTTC
>TRBV10-1|-|TRBJ1-5|-
CASSDAGQGNQPQHF
TGCGCCAGCAGTGATGCCGGGCAGGGGAATCAGCCCCAGCATTTT
>TRBV4-2|once|TRBJ2-7|-
CASSHQTGEQYF
TGTGCCAGCAGCCATCAAACGGGCGAGCAGTACTTC
>TRBV7-2|-|TRBJ2-2|TRBD1
CASSPGQGGAGELFF
TGTGCCAGCAGCCCCGGACAGGGTGGGGCCGGGGAGCTGTTTTTT
>TRBV27|-|TRBJ1-1|TRBD1
CASSLRGQGNTEAFF
TGTGCCAGCAGTTTAAGGGGACAGGGGAACACTGAAGCTTTCTTT
>TRBV14|-|TRBJ1-4|-
CASSQESLGLRPTNEKLFF
TGTGCCAGCAGCCAAGAGTCGCTGGGACTCCGGCCAACTAATGAAAAACTGTTTTTT
>TRBV7-8|-|TRBJ2-5|-
CASSLRTGHREETQYF
TGTGCCAGCAGCCTCAGAACGGGACACCGAGAAGAGACCCAGTACTTC
>TRBV7-2|-|TRBJ2-1|-
CASSRQDVKIF
TGTGCCAGCAGCCGACAGGACGTGAAAATCTTC
>TRBV7-6|-|TRBJ2-2|-
CASSLSTGGGELFF
TGTGCCAGCAGCTTATCTACCGGGGGCGGGGAGCTGTTTTTT
>TRBV7-7|-|TRBJ2-5|TRBD1
CASSLATGGSSKAQYF
TGTGCTAGCAGCTTAGCGACAGGGGGCAGCTCAAAGGCCCAGTACTTC
>TRBV4-2|once|TRBJ1-6|-
CASSQSGGIYSPLHF
TGTGCCAGCAGCCAAAGTGGAGGGATCTATTCACCCCTCCACTTT
>TRBV10-2|-|TRBJ1-3|-
CASSEEGSGNTIYF
TGCGCCAGCAGTGAGGAGGGCTCTGGAAACACCATATATTTT
>TRBV7-3|once|TRBJ2-7|TRBD1
CASSLIDRGSEQYF
TGTGCCAGCAGCTTAATCGACAGGGGGTCCGAGCAGTACTTC
>TRBV4-1|-|TRBJ2-7|-
CASSQEPGLTYEQYF
TGCGCCAGCAGCCAAGAACCGGGCTTGACCTACGAGCAGTACTTC
>TRBV6-5|-|TRBJ1-2|-
CASSSTQGTGYTF
TGTGCCAGCAGTTCCACACAGGGCACCGGCTACACCTTC
>TRBV18|-|TRBJ1-2|TRBD1
CASSPPGGRQGNGYTF
TGTGCCAGCTCACCTCCTGGTGGTCGACAGGGGAATGGCTACACCTTC